Following are 8 T cell receptor beta chains from one sample sequenced in a study of Siglec-9 on CD8 T cells in melanoma. The table came from immunoSEQ multiplex PCR; TCRdb's copy has only in-frame clones and leaves some out. Of around 29,000 clones in the sample, 75% to 90% were seen once. Sequencing was done on a sample of Siglec-9- CD8+ T cells sorted from blood. The receptors come from a human donor in good health.

The CDR3 spells CASSEVRGRGSPLHF. The CDR3, as DNA: TGTGCCAGCAGTGAAGTCAGGGGTCGGGGATCACCCCTCCACTTT. V and J are TRBV6-1 and TRBJ1-6; tentatively, D is TRBD1 (6 bases). The CDR3 runs to 15 residues. Trimming shortened V by 1 base and J by 10 bases, and 14 bases separated the two germline ends. Per germline, CDR1 MNHNS and CDR2 SASEGT.

The chain combines TRBV7-8 with TRBJ1-1; D is uncertain. Germline values: CDR1 SGHVS, CDR2 FQNEAQ. Trimming removed 5 bases from V and 10 bases from J, with 17 bases in between. CDR3 length equals 13 residues. The CDR3 DNA sequence: TGTGCCAGCAGCCTAGACTCCTTGGACCCAGCTTTCTTT. Translated: CASSLDSLDPAFF.

The chain links TRBV4-2 to TRBJ2-5, with 8 positions matching TRBD2. The ends lost 6 bases at V and 3 bases at J; junction bases unmatched: 3. Germline assignment: CDR1 LGHNA and CDR2 YNFKEQ. The CDR3 runs to 13 residues. The CDR3 spells CASRGAGEETQYF. The CDR3 DNA sequence: TGTGCCAGCAGGGGAGCGGGAGAAGAGACCCAGTACTTC.

This clone was counted a single time. The CDR3 spells CASSLADSSNQPQHF. The CDR3 nucleotides read TGTGCCAGCAGCTTAGCGGACAGCAGCAATCAGCCCCAGCATTTT. The chain is built from TRBV7-8 and TRBJ1-5; D might be TRBD1 (6 bases). Germline CDR1 is SGHVS and CDR2 is FQNEAQ. V was clipped by 0 bases and J by 1 base, with 7 bases between them. The CDR3 covers 15 residues.

Turning to this clone: At the DNA level, this CDR3 is encoded by other sequences in the same sample as well. The chain couples TRBV27 to TRBJ1-5, with D uncertain. This CDR3 has 13 amino acids. Trimming removed 6 bases from V and 0 bases from J, with 6 bases in between. From germline, CDR1 is MNHEY and CDR2 SMNVEV (reference sequence). The CDR3 sequence: CASSLSSNQPQHF. Written as DNA, the CDR3 is TGTGCCAGCAGCCTTAGTAGCAATCAGCCCCAGCATTTT.

This clone has just a few counts. V gene TRBV7-9 combines with J gene TRBJ1-1; weak D call: TRBD1 (6 bases). Germline CDR1 reads SEHNR; CDR2 reads FQNEAQ (reference sequence). Trimming shortened V by 5 bases and J by 4 bases, and 11 bases separated the two germline ends. The CDR3 spans 13 residues. CDR3 DNA sequence: TGTGCCAGCAGCCTCGGACAGAGCACTGAAGCTTTCTTT. This codes for CASSLGQSTEAFF.

This chain connects TRBV28 to TRBJ1-2; D ambiguous. There are 15 residues in the CDR3. The V end was cut by 2 bases, the J end by 5 bases, with 15 bases between. Germline-derived CDR1 and CDR2 are MDHEN and SYDVKM. The CDR3 is CASSLENVPRYGYTF. The CDR3 DNA follows: TGTGCCAGCAGTTTAGAAAACGTACCCCGATATGGCTACACCTTC.

This clone has just one count. The chain carries TRBV5-6 and TRBJ2-7; no firm D call. CDR3 length: 13 amino acids. V lost 0 bases, J lost 1 base, and 5 bases lay in between. The germline CDR1 and CDR2 sequences are SGHDT and YYEEEE. CDR3 sequence reads: CASSLAASYEQYF. CDR3 nucleotide sequence: TGTGCCAGCAGCTTGGCAGCTTCCTACGAGCAGTACTTC. Based on the CDR3 plus reference TRBV5-6 and TRBJ2-7, the full variable domain is DAGVTQSPTHLIKTRGQQVTLRCSPKSGHDTVSWYQQALGQGPQFIFQYYEEEERQRGNFPDRFSGHQFPNYSSELNVNALLLGDSALYLCASSLAASYEQYFGPGTRLTVT.